This T cell receptor beta chain originates from a study of shared clonotypes between healthy human individuals. Profiled with immunoSEQ multiplex PCR; TCRdb holds only in-frame clones, not every one. The table lists around 1.9 million clones, around 93% of them singletons. CD45RO-negative, CCR7-selected cells formed the naive CD8 fraction, which excluded terminally differentiated effector memory CD45RA+ cells. Study observations and caveats: As a rule, naive subsets had a larger estimated richness than memory subsets.

The V gene's germline CDR1 is SEHNR and CDR2 FQNEAQ (reference sequence). Trimming at V came to 5 bases and at J to 6 bases, leaving 9 bases not matched to a gene. CDR3 length: 16 amino acids. Remarks on this clone: Its antigen is as yet unknown.

This clonotype was obtained from a man aged 18 to 29 in good health. Some clones in this sample may be carry-over from other donors' samples. Sequenced: naive CD8+ T cells from PBMCs. The V call is TRBV7-9, the J call TRBJ2-3; the match to TRBD2 covers 12 bases. CDR3: CASSLYGLAGSDTQYF. The DNA for the CDR3 is TGTGCCAGCAGCCTTTATGGACTAGCGGGATCGGATACGCAGTATTTT.